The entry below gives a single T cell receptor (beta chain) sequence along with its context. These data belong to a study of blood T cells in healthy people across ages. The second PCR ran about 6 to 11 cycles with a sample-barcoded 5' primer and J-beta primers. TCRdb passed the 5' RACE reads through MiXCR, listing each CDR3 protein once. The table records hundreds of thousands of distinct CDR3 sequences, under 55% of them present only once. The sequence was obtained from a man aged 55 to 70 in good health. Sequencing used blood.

The CDR3, as DNA: TGTGCCAGCAGCTATCAGCCGGGCAAGATATATGAGCAGTTCTTC. Residues: CASSYQPGKIYEQFF. The J gene is TRBJ2-1, the V gene TRBV9, with unresolved D. CDR1 is SGDLS and CDR2 is YYNGEE in the germline V gene. Trimming removed 4 bases at V and 8 bases at J, with 19 bases between. This CDR3 spans 15 amino acids.